A single sample gave rise to the 23 T cell receptor beta chains below, sequenced in a study of cytomegalovirus exposure and HLA in healthy donors. The PCR had 60 Vbeta and 13 Jbeta primers. Here immunoSEQ multiplex PCR was the method, and the copy in TCRdb shows in-frame clones only, minus some. Of 150,000 to 200,000 clones in the sample, 81% were seen once. The sequenced sample was PBMCs. The source is a man younger than 35 in good health and CMV-seronegative.

The gene calls are TRBV9 and TRBJ2-1, with 10 bases aligning to TRBD1. Germline lookup yields CDR1 SGDLS and CDR2 YYNGEE. The CDR3 sequence is 15 residues long. Trimming at V came to 4 bases and at J to 9 bases, leaving 10 bases not matched to a gene. In nucleotides, the CDR3 is TGTGCCAGCAGCTTCCACGGACAGGGGGTGGCTGAGCAGTTCTTC. Protein sequence: CASSFHGQGVAEQFF.

V gene TRBV5-5 combines with J gene TRBJ1-4; 7 bases match TRBD1. Per the germline V gene, CDR1 is SGHKS and CDR2 is YYEKEE (reference sequence). This CDR3 region has 15 residues. Trimming at V came to 1 base and at J to 2 bases, leaving 2 bases not matched to a gene. The CDR3 region is CASSLQGVTNEKLFF. The CDR3 nucleotides are TGTGCCAGCAGCTTGCAGGGGGTGACTAATGAAAAACTGTTTTTT.

V and J are TRBV7-8 and TRBJ2-1, with D perhaps TRBD1 (5 bases). The CDR3 totals 16 residues. Germline V gives CDR1 SGHVS, CDR2 FQNEAQ. Trimming took off 4 bases at V and 9 bases at J, with 22 bases between the two ends. CDR3: CASSSRGGRVNREQFF. The DNA for the CDR3 is TGTGCCAGCAGCTCAAGAGGTGGCAGGGTCAACCGTGAGCAGTTCTTC.

The gene calls are TRBV6-6 and TRBJ2-3; tentatively, D is TRBD2 (5 bases). The CDR3 loop spans 12 amino acids. The ends were cut back, 2 bases at V and 5 bases at J, with 5 bases in the middle. The V gene's germline CDR1 is MNHNY and CDR2 SVGAGI (reference sequence). Written as DNA, the CDR3 is TGTGCCAGCAGTTACCGGGGAGATACGCAGTATTTT. Translated: CASSYRGDTQYF.

The chain uses TRBV28 and TRBJ2-5, with TRBD1 identical over 10 bases. The trim removed 7 bases at V and 5 bases at J, leaving 10 bases unmatched. Germline lookup yields CDR1 MDHEN and CDR2 SYDVKM. This CDR3 has 15 amino acids. In DNA form, the CDR3 reads TGTGCCAGCAAACCGGGACAGGGGTCCCGGGAGACCCAGTACTTC. Its protein is CASKPGQGSRETQYF.

The rearrangement uses TRBV7-8 and TRBJ2-5; D is possibly TRBD1 (6 bases). The J call may be in error: the DNA end matches TRBJ2-7 better. This CDR3 contains 14 residues. Germline V CDR1 and CDR2: SGHVS, FQNEAQ. DNA for the CDR3: TGTGCCAGCAGCCCGCGGACAGCCTCCTACGAGCAGTACTTC. Its protein is CASSPRTASYEQYF.

The V and J genes are TRBV9 and TRBJ2-5; possible D gene TRBD2, 6 bases. The J call may be wrong; the DNA end is better matched by TRBJ2-7. CDR3 length: 14 amino acids. The germline gives CDR1 SGDLS, CDR2 YYNGEE. This CDR3 is CASSPRDSTYEQYF. The CDR3 DNA sequence: TGTGCCAGCAGCCCCCGGGACTCCACCTACGAGCAGTACTTC.

The chain employs TRBV6-1 and TRBJ1-3, with D perhaps TRBD1 (5 bases). V shed 3 bases and J shed 4 bases, with 16 bases lying between them. The CDR3 extends over 16 amino acids. Germline values: CDR1 MNHNS, CDR2 SASEGT. The CDR3 DNA reads TGTGCCAGCAGTGAGACGACCGGGGGTGGAGGAAACACCATATATTTT. It encodes CASSETTGGGGNTIYF.

The J gene is TRBJ2-5, the V gene TRBV6-6; D remains ambiguous. Gene TRBJ2-7 matches the end of the DNA better, so the J call may be wrong. The germline V gene has CDR1 MNHNY and CDR2 SVGAGI (reference sequence). The CDR3 covers 12 residues. CDR3: CASSPTVYEQYF. The CDR3 DNA sequence: TGTGCCAGCAGCCCCACGGTCTACGAGCAGTACTTC.

This chain links TRBV19 with TRBJ2-7; D is unresolved. There are 13 residues in the CDR3. V was shortened by 3 bases and J by 6 bases, with 12 bases between the two germline ends. Germline-derived CDR1 and CDR2 are LNHDA and SQIVND (reference sequence). CDR3 coding DNA: TGTGCCAGTAGTATTCAGATGGGCCGCGAGCAGTACTTC. Its translation: CASSIQMGREQYF. The full variable domain, in which reference TRBV19 and TRBJ2-7 provide the parts outside the CDR3, is DGGITQSPKYLFRKEGQNVTLSCEQNLNHDAMYWYRQDPGQGLRLIYYSQIVNDFQKGDIAEGYSVSREKKESFPLTVTSAQKNPTAFYLCASSIQMGREQYFGPGTRLTVT.

The chain employs TRBV28 and TRBJ2-6, with 8 nucleotides matching TRBD1. J was trimmed by 7 bases and V by 6 bases; bases with no gene match: 14. Germline assignment: CDR1 MDHEN and CDR2 SYDVKM. This CDR3 comprises 17 residues. The CDR3 DNA follows: TGTGCCAGCAGCCAACCTGCCCCCCAGGGGGCCGCCAACGTCCTGACTTTC. It yields the protein CASSQPAPQGAANVLTF.

The chain couples TRBV2 to TRBJ2-3, with D uncertain. The CDR3 is made up of 15 amino acids. Per germline, CDR1 SNHLY and CDR2 FYNNEI. The V end lost 7 bases, the J end lost 0 bases, and 14 bases lay between the germline ends. The CDR3 region is CASTEHPKSTDTQYF. For the CDR3, the DNA is TGTGCCAGCACCGAGCATCCAAAAAGCACAGATACGCAGTATTTT.

J is TRBJ2-1 and V is TRBV10-3; the match to TRBD2 covers 11 bases. The length of the CDR3 is 15 residues. Germline values: CDR1 ENHRY, CDR2 SYGVKD. J gave up 2 bases and V 6 bases, and 3 bases lay outside the gene matches. DNA for the CDR3: TGTGCCATCAGCACTAGCGGGGGTACCTACAATGAGCAGTTCTTC. Residues: CAISTSGGTYNEQFF.

The chain joins TRBV29-1 to TRBJ1-1, with D hard to call. This CDR3 has 13 amino acids. The V end lost 6 bases, the J end lost 4 bases, and 15 bases lay between the germline ends. Germline V gene data show CDR1 as SQVTM and CDR2 as ANQGSEA. Here the CDR3 reads CSVAPGLVTEAFF. The DNA for the CDR3 is TGCAGCGTCGCCCCAGGCCTCGTCACTGAAGCTTTCTTT.

The chain uses TRBV27 and TRBJ1-1, with TRBD1 as a possible D gene (5 bases). Trimming took off 3 bases at V and 0 bases at J, with 29 bases between the two ends. The germline gives CDR1 MNHEY, CDR2 SMNVEV (reference sequence). The CDR3 runs to 21 residues. The CDR3 spells CASSFLGASSLLGLLNTEAFF. CDR3 nucleotides: TGTGCCAGCAGTTTTCTTGGGGCGAGTTCGCTTCTGGGGCTTCTGAACACTGAAGCTTTCTTT.

This clone was counted a single time. The chain carries TRBV7-2 and TRBJ2-3, with 9 bases matching TRBD1. In germline, CDR1 is SGHTA, CDR2 FQGNSA. This CDR3 contains 18 residues. J was trimmed by 0 bases and V by 4 bases; bases with no gene match: 11. The CDR3 nucleotides read TGTGCCAGCAGCTCGGGACAGGGTAGGGGGGCTAGCACAGATACGCAGTATTTT. Translation: CASSSGQGRGASTDTQYF.

The rearrangement links TRBV27 to TRBJ2-7; 9 nucleotides align to TRBD1. The V gene's germline CDR1 is MNHEY and CDR2 SMNVEV (reference sequence). V dropped 0 bases and J dropped 5; count of bases not matched to a gene: 5. This CDR3 is 15 amino acids long. The CDR3 DNA follows: TGTGCCAGCAGTTTATCCCCGACAGGGGGACACGAGCAGTACTTC. Protein product: CASSLSPTGGHEQYF.

The chain recombines TRBV7-9 with TRBJ2-7, with 8 bases lining up with TRBD1. The germline gives CDR1 SEHNR, CDR2 FQNEAQ (reference sequence). Unmatched junction bases numbered 8, after V lost 4 bases and J lost 3 bases. This CDR3 spans 15 amino acids. As DNA, the CDR3 is TGTGCCAGCAGCTCTACGGACAGGGCCCGCTACGAGCAGTACTTC. This encodes CASSSTDRARYEQYF.

V is TRBV10-3 and J is TRBJ1-5; perhaps TRBD1 as D (6 bases). With 0 bases removed from V and 2 bases from J, the gap between germline ends came to 8 bases. The CDR3 sequence is 15 residues long. The germline V gene has CDR1 ENHRY and CDR2 SYGVKD. Here the CDR3 reads CAISESGGRNQPQHF. Here the CDR3 DNA reads TGTGCCATCAGTGAGTCAGGGGGTCGCAATCAGCCCCAGCATTTT.

Only a few counts were recorded for this clone. This rearrangement joins TRBV19 to TRBJ2-2, with 10 bases lining up with TRBD2. Trimming at V came to 3 bases and at J to 6 bases, leaving 7 bases not matched to a gene. The CDR3 runs 16 residues. Germline V gene data show CDR1 as LNHDA and CDR2 as SQIVND (reference sequence). For the CDR3, the DNA is TGTGCCAGTAGTATCCTTAGCGGGAGGTTCCCCGGGGAGCTGTTTTTT. Encoded protein: CASSILSGRFPGELFF.

The chain employs TRBV6-5 and TRBJ2-5; D may be TRBD1 (5 bases). This CDR3 contains 14 residues. Germline V gives CDR1 MNHEY, CDR2 SVGAGI. V shed 2 bases and J shed 1 base, with 8 bases lying between them. CDR3 in amino acids: CASSYLTGQETQYF. The CDR3 DNA reads as TGTGCCAGCAGTTACCTTACAGGCCAAGAGACCCAGTACTTC.

The V gene is TRBV6-6, the J gene TRBJ2-1; D is unclear. Trimming removed 4 bases from V and 2 bases from J, with 9 bases in between. Germline V gene sequence: CDR1 MNHNY, CDR2 SVGAGI (reference sequence). The length of the CDR3 is 14 residues. The CDR3 protein is CASSSSQTYNEQFF. In nucleotides, the CDR3 is TGTGCCAGCAGTTCCTCCCAGACCTACAATGAGCAGTTCTTC.

The CDR3 loop reads CASSQGLAWSNQPQHF. The CDR3 DNA reads TGTGCCAGCAGCCAAGGACTGGCGTGGAGCAATCAGCCCCAGCATTTT. J is TRBJ1-5 and V is TRBV4-2; D unclear. The CDR3 is made up of 16 amino acids. V was trimmed by 1 base and J by 1 base, leaving 11 bases between them. From germline, CDR1 is LGHNA and CDR2 YNFKEQ.